One sample yielded the 32 T cell receptor beta chains listed below, sequenced in a study of graft-versus-host responses after intestinal transplantation. Profiling relied on immunoSEQ multiplex PCR, and the TCRdb table lists in-frame clones only, not all of them. The sample records 8,600 or so clones, under 35% being singletons. Researchers placed some 200,000 CFSE-labeled responder cells in culture with some 200,000 irradiated, violet-dye-labeled stimulator cells. Here the sequenced sample was alloreactive CD8+ T cells from a mixed lymphocyte reaction culture, taken before transplantation. Subset denoted: CFSE-low proliferating T cells sorted from roughly 6-day pre-transplant mixed lymphocyte reaction (GvH or HvG direction). These receptors were obtained from a human patient who was an organ donor for intestinal transplantation.

This chain joins TRBV7-8 and TRBJ2-1; possibly TRBD1 or TRBD2 for D (5 bases each). The CDR3 consists of 16 residues. In germline, CDR1 is SGHVS, CDR2 FQNEAQ. V lost 1 base, J lost 0 bases, and 10 bases lay in between. The CDR3 here is CASSLGAGSSYNEQFF. The CDR3 nucleotides read TGTGCCAGCAGCTTAGGAGCAGGGAGCTCCTACAATGAGCAGTTCTTC.

In this sample, this clone is large. The chain couples TRBV27 to TRBJ1-5, with D perhaps TRBD1 (6 bases). CDR1 and CDR2 (germline): MNHEY, SMNVEV (reference sequence). Between the trimmed V and J ends, which lost 2 bases and 1 base, there was a span of 6 bases. There are 14 residues in the CDR3. DNA for the CDR3: TGTGCCAGCAGTTTACAGGGGAGCAATCAGCCCCAGCATTTT. This encodes CASSLQGSNQPQHF.

The chain links TRBV15 to TRBJ2-3, with D unresolved. The germline V gene has CDR1 LNHNV and CDR2 YYDKDF (reference sequence). Trimming shortened V by 4 bases and J by 2 bases, and 7 bases separated the two germline ends. The CDR3 contains 13 residues. Here the CDR3 reads CATSIMYTDTQYF. Here the CDR3 DNA reads TGTGCCACCAGCATCATGTACACAGATACGCAGTATTTT.

CDR3 DNA sequence: TGTGCCAGCAGCCCGCGCGGGACACACAGTGCAACTAATGAAAAACTGTTTTTT. This gives the protein CASSPRGTHSATNEKLFF. V and J are TRBV7-9 and TRBJ1-4; possible D gene TRBD1, 6 bases. The CDR3 consists of 18 residues. Trimming left V 5 bases short and J 0 bases short, with 19 bases between. Germline values: CDR1 SEHNR, CDR2 FQNEAQ (reference sequence).

This chain uses TRBV9 with TRBJ2-5; tentative D call: TRBD2 (6 bases). Trimming cost V 0 bases and J 4 bases, with 10 bases left between them. This CDR3 has 14 residues. Germline V gives CDR1 SGDLS, CDR2 YYNGEE. CDR3 sequence (DNA): TGTGCCAGCAGCGTAGATGGGGGAGGAGAGACCCAGTACTTC. Protein product: CASSVDGGGETQYF.

Relative to its sample, this clone is medium-sized. The chain links TRBV4-1 to TRBJ1-3, with no clear D. V was shortened by 2 bases and J by 1 base, with 15 bases between the two germline ends. Germline assignment: CDR1 MGHRA and CDR2 YSYEKL. This CDR3 is 17 amino acids long. CDR3 amino acids: CASSQIARGVSGNTIYF. CDR3 bases: TGCGCCAGCAGCCAAATTGCCCGGGGAGTTTCTGGAAACACCATATATTTT.

By frequency in the sample, this clone is medium-sized (0.01 to 0.1%). The chain is built from TRBV30 and TRBJ1-1; D uncertain. This CDR3 region has 15 residues. V shed 2 bases and J shed 0 bases, with 13 bases lying between them. Germline-derived CDR1 and CDR2 are GTSNPN and SVGIG (reference sequence). The chain's CDR3 is CAWSPDPVLNTEAFF. The CDR3 DNA sequence: TGTGCCTGGAGTCCAGACCCGGTTTTGAACACTGAAGCTTTCTTT. Looking up the rest from reference TRBV30 and TRBJ1-1 gives the full variable domain: SQTIHQWPATLVQPVGSPLSLECTVEGTSNPNLYWYRQAAGRGLQLLFYSVGIGQISSEVPQNLSASRPQDRQFILSSKKLLLSDSGFYLCAWSPDPVLNTEAFFGQGTRLTVV.

V and J are TRBV7-9 and TRBJ2-1, with 8 positions matching TRBD2. The CDR3 loop spans 16 amino acids. The junction had 10 bases not matched to a gene; V was cut back by 3 bases and J by 6 bases. Germline CDR1 is SEHNR and CDR2 is FQNEAQ (reference sequence). The CDR3 nucleotides are TGTGCCAGCAGCTTGGGAGGGACTAGACTCGCCAATGAGCAGTTCTTC. This sequence encodes CASSLGGTRLANEQFF.

This clone was seen more than once but under ten times. The chain couples TRBV6-9 to TRBJ1-6; TRBD1 matches at 7 bases. CDR1 is MNHGY, CDR2 SVAAGI, per germline. The CDR3 covers 14 residues. V lost 5 bases and J lost 7; bases outside the gene matches: 5. This CDR3 reads CASSTGAFNSPLHF. The CDR3 nucleotides read TGTGCCAGCAGTACAGGGGCTTTCAATTCACCCCTCCACTTT.

By its share, this clone is medium-sized. J is TRBJ2-7 and V is TRBV19; a weak D match, TRBD2 (5 bases). With 3 bases removed from V and 3 bases from J, the gap between germline ends came to 12 bases. The CDR3 has 14 residues. The germline CDR1 and CDR2 sequences are LNHDA and SQIVND (reference sequence). The DNA of the CDR3 is TGTGCCAGTAGTATGGCTTTCGGGGACTACGAGCAGTACTTC. Protein: CASSMAFGDYEQYF.

This chain connects TRBV6-6 to TRBJ2-2; 15 bases agree with TRBD2. The CDR3 sequence is 15 residues long. In germline, CDR1 is MNHNY, CDR2 SVGAGI (reference sequence). Unmatched junction bases numbered 1, after V lost 6 bases and J lost 5 bases. CDR3 protein: CASSGLAGGTGELFF. For the CDR3, the DNA is TGTGCCAGCAGCGGACTAGCGGGGGGGACCGGGGAGCTGTTTTTT.

The V and J genes are TRBV12-5 and TRBJ1-5; D is undetermined. V lost 1 base to trimming and J lost 11 bases, with 12 bases between them. The CDR3 spans 13 residues. Germline V CDR1 and CDR2: LGHNT, FRNRAP. CDR3 residues: CASGLGIEVAQHF. DNA of the CDR3: TGTGCTAGTGGTTTGGGAATCGAGGTAGCCCAGCATTTT.

To note about this clone: One base away lies a much larger clone, so this may be a sequencing read error. The rearrangement joins TRBV5-4 to TRBJ2-7, with 9 bases identical to TRBD1. V lost 5 bases to trimming and J lost 5 bases; unmatched junction nucleotides: 8. CDR3 length equals 14 residues. CDR1 and CDR2 from the germline V gene are SGHNT and YYREEE (reference sequence). CDR3 DNA: TGTGCCAGCAGTGCGGGGACAGGGAGCAACGAGCAGTACTTC. Translation: CASSAGTGSNEQYF.

This clone came up a few times. This chain joins TRBV5-4 and TRBJ2-1; 7 positions agree with TRBD2. V shed 4 bases and J 4 bases; nucleotides not matched to a gene: 11. The CDR3 runs 16 residues. Germline values: CDR1 SGHNT, CDR2 YYREEE (reference sequence). The CDR3 protein is CASSPLAGAGYNEQFF. The CDR3 DNA sequence: TGTGCCAGCAGCCCCCTGGCGGGAGCTGGATACAATGAGCAGTTCTTC.

This clone has just a few counts. The V and J genes are TRBV5-8 and TRBJ2-7, with TRBD1 identical over 8 bases. The V and J ends lost 0 bases and 4 bases, in that order; junction bases with no gene match: 6. The CDR3 runs 15 residues. Germline V gene sequence: CDR1 SGHTS, CDR2 YDEGEE. The CDR3 loop reads CASSLATGVIYEQYF. CDR3 sequence (DNA): TGTGCCAGCAGCTTGGCGACAGGGGTTATATACGAGCAGTACTTC.

The chain uses TRBV11-3 and TRBJ2-7; unclear D gene. Per the germline V gene, CDR1 is SGHNT and CDR2 is YENEEA. The ends were cut back, 4 bases at V and 2 bases at J, with 9 bases in the middle. The length of the CDR3 is 13 residues. CDR3 residues: CASSSYSTYEQYF. The DNA of the CDR3 is TGTGCCAGCAGCTCCTACTCGACCTACGAGCAGTACTTC.

In this sample, this clone turned up a few times. The CDR3 loop reads CASSQEPFSTDTQYF. DNA for the CDR3: TGCGCCAGCAGCCAAGAGCCCTTTAGCACAGATACGCAGTATTTT. The J gene is TRBJ2-3, the V gene TRBV4-1, with D unclear. The CDR3 length is 15 residues. The germline CDR1 and CDR2 sequences are MGHRA and YSYEKL. V lost 0 bases and J 0 bases, leaving 7 bases between the germline ends.

This clone has only a few counts. J is TRBJ1-2 and V is TRBV4-2; unclear D gene. Germline assignment: CDR1 LGHNA and CDR2 YNFKEQ. Trimming removed 5 bases from V and 6 bases from J, with 16 bases in between. The CDR3 is 14 residues long. CDR3 coding DNA: TGTGCCAGCAGCTTGGCCAACGGTGTCGATGGCTACACCTTC. It encodes CASSLANGVDGYTF.

This clone appeared a few times. The CDR3 nucleotides read TGCGCCAGCAGCCAAGGGGGGACAGGTCCAGAAGGGGGGCCCCAGCATTTT. Protein product: CASSQGGTGPEGGPQHF. This chain links TRBV4-1 with TRBJ1-5; 8 bases map to TRBD1. CDR1 is MGHRA, CDR2 YSYEKL, per germline. CDR3 size: 17 residues. Trimming at V came to 1 base and at J to 9 bases, leaving 14 bases not matched to a gene.

A remark on this clone: Relative to the germline gene, one junction end is altered; a read error may explain this. The DNA for the CDR3 is TGCGCCAGCAGCCAAGAGCGCGGAACCTACGAGCAGTACTTC. Its translation is CASSQERGTYEQYF. The rearrangement uses TRBV5-4 and TRBJ2-7; D remains ambiguous. The germline V gene encodes CDR1 SGHNT and CDR2 YYREEE (reference sequence). The length of the CDR3 is 14 residues.

This clone was detected only a few times. At one end the junction does not follow the germline gene, possibly because of a read error. The rearrangement uses TRBV7-9 and TRBJ1-2; a weak D match, TRBD1 (6 bases). The CDR3 runs 14 residues. Germline CDR1 reads SEHNR; CDR2 reads FQNEAQ (reference sequence). As DNA, the CDR3 is TGCGCCAGCAGCCCCCAACGGGGGGGGCTGGGCTACACCTTC. Translation gives CASSPQRGGLGYTF.

This chain uses TRBV4-3 with TRBJ1-1; D uncertain. Per germline, CDR1 LGHNA and CDR2 YSLEER. Trimming removed 0 bases from V and 4 bases from J, with 15 bases in between. The length of the CDR3 is 16 residues. CDR3 amino acids: CASSQDVIPGSTEAFF. Here the CDR3 DNA reads TGCGCCAGCAGCCAAGATGTGATCCCGGGAAGCACTGAAGCTTTCTTT.

The rearrangement links TRBV7-6 to TRBJ2-7, with 12 nucleotides matching TRBD1. This CDR3 contains 15 residues. The V and J ends lost 1 base and 2 bases, in that order; junction bases with no gene match: 0. CDR1 and CDR2 (germline): SGHVS, FNYEAQ. CDR3 in DNA: TGTGCCAGCAGCTTAGGGGACAGGGGGCCCTACGAGCAGTACTTC. It yields the protein CASSLGDRGPYEQYF. The full variable domain, rest sourced from reference TRBV7-6 and TRBJ2-7, is GAGVSQSPRYKVTKRGQDVALRCDPISGHVSLYWYRQALGQGPEFLTYFNYEAQQDKSGLPNDRFSAERPEGSISTLTIQRTEQRDSAMYRCASSLGDRGPYEQYFGPGTRLTVT.

This clone was observed a handful of times. This may arise from a read error, as a much more abundant clone is one base away. The gene calls are TRBV29-1 and TRBJ2-2; D is unclear. Germline V gene lookup returns CDR1 SQVTM and CDR2 ANQGSEA. Trimming stripped 2 bases from V and 4 bases from J, with 5 bases between. The CDR3 contains 12 residues. The CDR3 nucleotides read TGCAGCGTTGAACCGGGCACCGGGGAGCTGTTTTTT. Its translation is CSVEPGTGELFF.

The chain employs TRBV27 and TRBJ2-1; D call uncertain. This CDR3 region has 15 residues. Per germline, CDR1 MNHEY and CDR2 SMNVEV (reference sequence). Trimming removed 2 bases from V and 0 bases from J, with 8 bases in between. The CDR3 DNA reads TGTGCCAGCAGTTTAGGAGTCGGCTCCTACAATGAGCAGTTCTTC. This codes for CASSLGVGSYNEQFF.

This clone counts as medium-sized. The chain employs TRBV6-5 and TRBJ2-5; D remains ambiguous. The CDR3 length is 13 residues. Trimming removed 2 bases at V and 0 bases at J, with 4 bases between. Germline V CDR1 and CDR2: MNHEY, SVGAGI. CDR3 bases: TGTGCCAGCAGTTACACAAACCAAGAGACCCAGTACTTC. Translated, it gives CASSYTNQETQYF.

This clone was counted only a few times. The chain uses TRBV9 and TRBJ2-5, with D tentatively TRBD1 (7 bases). CDR1 and CDR2 from the germline V gene are SGDLS and YYNGEE. The CDR3 is 14 residues long. V dropped 0 bases and J dropped 3 bases, with 9 bases sitting between them. The CDR3 sequence is CASSVGGTEETQYF. The CDR3 nucleotides read TGTGCCAGCAGCGTAGGCGGGACAGAAGAGACCCAGTACTTC.

This chain uses TRBV4-1 with TRBJ2-1, with D possibly TRBD2 on 5 matching bases. The germline gives CDR1 MGHRA, CDR2 YSYEKL. The CDR3 is 13 residues long. The V gene lost 5 bases and the J gene lost 3 bases, with 8 bases spanning the gap. The DNA of the CDR3 is TGCGCCAGCAGCAGCGGTAACTACAATGAGCAGTTCTTC. Translated, it gives CASSSGNYNEQFF.

This clone was recorded a few times. The V and J genes are TRBV4-3 and TRBJ2-7, with D maybe TRBD1 (6 bases). Germline V CDR1 and CDR2: LGHNA, YSLEER. Between the trimmed V and J ends, which lost 6 bases and 0 bases, there was a span of 15 bases. This CDR3 is 15 amino acids long. The chain's CDR3 is CASRTDRWSSYEQYF. DNA of the CDR3: TGCGCCAGCAGGACGGACAGATGGAGCTCCTACGAGCAGTACTTC.

Within the sample, this clone is medium-sized. V gene TRBV15 combines with J gene TRBJ2-5, with D perhaps TRBD2 (5 bases). Germline V gene lookup returns CDR1 LNHNV and CDR2 YYDKDF (reference sequence). The CDR3 has 13 residues. The V end lost 7 bases, the J end lost 0 bases, and 9 bases lay between the germline ends. The CDR3 reads CATTGEYQETQYF. The CDR3 region has the DNA TGTGCCACCACCGGGGAGTACCAAGAGACCCAGTACTTC.

Points on this clone: A much larger clone differs from this one at a single base, so this may be a read error. The genes are TRBV15 and TRBJ1-2; tentative D call: TRBD1 (6 bases). This CDR3 spans 15 amino acids. In germline, CDR1 is LNHNV, CDR2 YYDKDF (reference sequence). The germline V and J ends were trimmed by 0 bases and 8 bases, with 16 bases remaining between them. CDR3 sequence reads: CATSRDRDGGEGYTF. The CDR3 DNA sequence: TGTGCCACCAGCAGAGATCGAGATGGGGGCGAAGGCTACACCTTC.

This chain uses TRBV7-6 with TRBJ1-5; tentatively, D is TRBD1 (6 bases). Trimming removed 1 base from V and 0 bases from J, with 10 bases in between. The CDR3 is made up of 16 amino acids. Germline loops: CDR1 SGHVS, CDR2 FNYEAQ. The CDR3 loop is CASSLGGRYSNQPQHF. The CDR3 DNA follows: TGTGCCAGCAGCTTAGGGGGGCGATATAGCAATCAGCCCCAGCATTTT.